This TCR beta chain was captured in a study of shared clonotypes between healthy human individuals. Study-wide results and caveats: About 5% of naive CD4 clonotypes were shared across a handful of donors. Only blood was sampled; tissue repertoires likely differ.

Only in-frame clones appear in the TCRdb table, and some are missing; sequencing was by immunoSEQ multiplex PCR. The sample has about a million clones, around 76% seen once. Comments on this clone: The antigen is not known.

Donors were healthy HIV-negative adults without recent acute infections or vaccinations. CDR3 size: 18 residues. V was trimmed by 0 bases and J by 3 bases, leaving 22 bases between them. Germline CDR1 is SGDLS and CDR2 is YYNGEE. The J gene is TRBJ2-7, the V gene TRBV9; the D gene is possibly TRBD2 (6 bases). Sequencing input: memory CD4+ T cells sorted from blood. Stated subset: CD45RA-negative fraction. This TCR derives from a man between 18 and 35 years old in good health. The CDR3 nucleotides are TGTGCCAGCAGCGTAGTGCGGTCGCGGGATTGTAGTATCTACGAGCAGTACTTC. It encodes CASSVVRSRDCSIYEQYF.